This T cell receptor beta chain was retrieved from a study of radiotherapy plus CTLA-4 blockade in lung cancer. Study context: An objective response was seen in 15% to 20% of patients, and disease control in around 31%.

Profiling relied on immunoSEQ multiplex PCR, and the TCRdb table lists in-frame clones only, not all of them. The table shows approximately 45,000 clones, with almost 65% occurring only once. The study treated chemo-refractory metastatic non-small-cell lung cancer patients with focal radiation plus ipilimumab CTLA-4 blockade. Germline V gene data show CDR1 as MGHRA and CDR2 as YSYEKL. There are 14 residues in the CDR3. J gave up 10 bases and V 0 bases, and 4 bases lay outside the gene matches. Study-wide findings and caveats: Tumor-derived TCR clones expanded in blood after radiotherapy plus ipilimumab.

Turning to this clone: Antigen specificity is unknown.

This chain uses TRBV4-1 with TRBJ2-1; TRBD1 matches 9 bases. The sequence was collected from a human donor with non-small cell lung cancer who had a partial response to radiotherapy plus ipilimumab. This specimen consisted of peripheral blood, obtained from a patient treated with radiotherapy plus ipilimumab. The CDR3 nucleotides read TGCGCCAGCAGCCAAGATCGGGACAGGGAGGAGCAGTTCTTC. Residues: CASSQDRDREEQFF.